A selection of T cell receptor beta chains follows, all from one sample in a study of CD8 T cells in Susac syndrome. TCRdb processed the immunoSEQ multiplex PCR reads anew with MiXCR; each CDR3 protein has one entry. The data contain about 200,000 distinct CDR3 sequences, around 96% of them singletons. The sequenced sample was CD4+ T cells from PBMCs. The receptors originated from a human donor with multiple sclerosis. The CDR3 runs from the conserved cysteine through the conserved F or W. The D gene is left open where the match is weak. Clone size is given for some rows only: seen once, a few or many times, or a class if the clone is expanded.

cdr3_nt cdr3_aa j_call v_call d_call clone_size
TGTGCCAGCAGCCGACTAGTCTTCTACGAGCAGTACTTC CASSRLVFYEQYF TRBJ2-7 TRBV7-2 NA NA
TGCGCCAGCAGCGGGACAGGGTACCCCTATGGCTACACCTTC CASSGTGYPYGYTF TRBJ1-2 TRBV5-1 TRBD1 NA
TGCGCCAGCAGCCTCGGCACCAACAGGGGAGCTTTCTTT CASSLGTNRGAFF TRBJ1-1 TRBV5-1 TRBD1 NA
TGTGCCAGCAGTCTGGGACAACCGACGAACACCGGGGAGCTGTTTTTT CASSLGQPTNTGELFF TRBJ2-2 TRBV27 NA NA
TGTGCCAGCTCACCTCCCGGACTGAGGAATGAGCAGTTCTTC CASSPPGLRNEQFF TRBJ2-1 TRBV18 NA NA
TGCAGTGTTGAGTCGAGTGGAGAGACCCAGTACTTC CSVESSGETQYF TRBJ2-5 TRBV20-1 NA NA
TGTGCCAGCAGCCCCCAGACAGGGGTCGGAAGCAATCAGCCCCAGCATTTT CASSPQTGVGSNQPQHF TRBJ1-5 TRBV12-3/TRBV12-4 TRBD1 NA
TGTGCCAGTAGTCATATCCCGGGGCAGGGAGTAACCCAGTACTTC CASSHIPGQGVTQYF TRBJ2-5 TRBV19 NA NA
TGTGCCAGCAGCGCAACTTCAGGAGGGGGGCGGGCTTTCTTT CASSATSGGGRAFF TRBJ1-1 TRBV9 NA NA
TGCAGTGCTAGAGCAGGGCCTAATGAAAAACTGTTTTTT CSARAGPNEKLFF TRBJ1-4 TRBV20-1 NA NA
TGTGCCAGCAGTTCCGGCCCAGGACTCTATGGCTACACCTTC CASSSGPGLYGYTF TRBJ1-2 TRBV12-3/TRBV12-4 NA NA
TGTGCCAGCAGTAAACAGGGAACCTCTGGGGCCAACGTCCTGACTTTC CASSKQGTSGANVLTF TRBJ2-6 TRBV6-2/TRBV6-3 NA NA
TGTGCCAGCAGTTGGGGACAGAGCTTAGCCAAAAACATTCAGTACTTC CASSWGQSLAKNIQYF TRBJ2-4 TRBV12-3/TRBV12-4 TRBD1 NA
TGTGCCAGCAGCTTAGATCGACTCGGCTACACCTTC CASSLDRLGYTF TRBJ1-2 TRBV11-2 NA NA
TGTGCCAGCACTCTAAACGAGGGGTCAGCTTTCTTT CASTLNEGSAFF TRBJ1-1 TRBV3-1 NA NA
TGTGCCAGCAGTCCCCAAAACGGGGAGCTGTTTTTT CASSPQNGELFF TRBJ2-2 TRBV7-9 NA once
TGTGCCAGCAGGTTGATTAATTCACCCCTCCACTTT CASRLINSPLHF TRBJ1-6 TRBV27 NA once
TGCAGTGCTAGAGACCCCGCGGCAGATACGCAGTATTTT CSARDPAADTQYF TRBJ2-3 TRBV20-1 NA NA
TGTGCCAGCTCACCCGGCGGCGGACTCTACGAGCAGTACTTC CASSPGGGLYEQYF TRBJ2-7 TRBV18 NA NA
TGTGCCAGCAGCTCGATAGCGTTGAGGGGTAACACAGATACGCAGTATTTT CASSSIALRGNTDTQYF TRBJ2-3 TRBV7-3 NA NA
TGTGCCAGCAGCTTAGATTCACAGGGTACCGGGGAGCTGTTTTTT CASSLDSQGTGELFF TRBJ2-2 TRBV11-2 NA once
TGTGCCTCGCCGGGACAGGGGGTCACCGGGGAGCTGTTTTTT CASPGQGVTGELFF TRBJ2-2 TRBV30 TRBD1 NA
TGCAGTGCTAGAGAGGGCCTACAAGAGACCCAGTACTTC CSAREGLQETQYF TRBJ2-5 TRBV20-1 NA NA
TGTGCCACCATACAGGGTCTTGAAACTGAAGCTTTCTTT CATIQGLETEAFF TRBJ1-1 TRBV2 NA NA
TGCAGCGCCTACGACAGGGGAGACCTTCAAGAGACCCAGTACTTC CSAYDRGDLQETQYF TRBJ2-5 TRBV29-1 TRBD1 NA
TGTGCCAGCAGCTCTCCAGGGTGGGGGAACACCATATATTTT CASSSPGWGNTIYF TRBJ1-3 TRBV9 NA NA
TGTGCCAGCAGCCAAGGTGGGCGCTATCAGCCCCAGCATTTT CASSQGGRYQPQHF TRBJ1-5 TRBV3-1 NA NA
TGCAGCGTTGAAGATCGGACTAGCGGGAGAAATGAGCAGTTCTTC CSVEDRTSGRNEQFF TRBJ2-1 TRBV29-1 TRBD2 NA
TGTGCCAGCAGCTCATCTAGCGGGGGGGCCTACGAGCAGTACTTC CASSSSSGGAYEQYF TRBJ2-7 TRBV7-3 TRBD2 NA
TGTGCCAGCAGCTTAAGGCAGGGTGGTGAAAAACTGTTTTTT CASSLRQGGEKLFF TRBJ1-4 TRBV7-9 NA NA
TGTGCCAGCAGCCCTACCCGGAGGGGCGGTGAAAAACTGTTTTTT CASSPTRRGGEKLFF TRBJ1-4 TRBV3-1 NA NA
TGCAGCGCTGGACAGGGGATTGGCACTGAAGCTTTCTTT CSAGQGIGTEAFF TRBJ1-1 TRBV29-1 TRBD1 NA
TGCAGTGCTAGTATACTAGCGGAGACCCAGTACTTC CSASILAETQYF TRBJ2-5 TRBV20-1 TRBD2 once
TGTGCCAGCACCGGACAGGGAACGGGGGAGCAGTACTTC CASTGQGTGEQYF TRBJ2-7 TRBV12-3/TRBV12-4 TRBD1 NA
TGCGCCAGCAGCCGACCCGGACAGGGCGCATACGAGCAGTACTTC CASSRPGQGAYEQYF TRBJ2-7 TRBV5-1 TRBD1 NA
TGTGCCTGGTCCAGGGAAATCTCCCACGAGCAGTACTTC CAWSREISHEQYF TRBJ2-7 TRBV30 NA NA
TGTGCCAGCAGCAACTCCTACAATGAGCAGTTCTTC CASSNSYNEQFF TRBJ2-1 TRBV12-3/TRBV12-4 NA NA
TGTGCCAGCAGCCAAGACCTGATCACTGAAGCTTTCTTT CASSQDLITEAFF TRBJ1-1 TRBV14 NA NA
TGTGCCAGCAGACCCAGACAGACCTCCTATGGCTACACCTTC CASRPRQTSYGYTF TRBJ1-2 TRBV27 NA NA
TGCAGTGCTCAGAAGAGATACACAGGGATGAGAGGGCGAGAGCAGTTCTTC CSAQKRYTGMRGREQFF TRBJ2-1 TRBV20-1 NA NA
TGCGCCAGCAGCCAAGATACAGAGCGAGGGACCCAGTACTTC CASSQDTERGTQYF TRBJ2-5 TRBV4-1 NA NA
TGTGCCAGCAGTTCCCTGGGACTAGCGCACTCATACGAGCAGTACTTC CASSSLGLAHSYEQYF TRBJ2-7 TRBV6-2/TRBV6-3 TRBD2 NA
TGTGCCAGCACAGACAGGGGGAAGACATACTACAATGAGCAGTTCTTC CASTDRGKTYYNEQFF TRBJ2-1 TRBV2 TRBD1 NA
TGTGCCTGGACCGGGACAGGGCACCAAGGAGAGACCCAGTACTTC CAWTGTGHQGETQYF TRBJ2-5 TRBV30 TRBD1 NA
TGTGCCACCAGTGCCGGGGACAGAGCTTTAAACACTGAAGCTTTCTTT CATSAGDRALNTEAFF TRBJ1-1 TRBV24-1 TRBD1 NA
TGTGCCAGCAGCTCCCCACCGGTACCGCAGTTCTTC CASSSPPVPQFF TRBJ2-1 TRBV7-2 NA NA
TGCAGTGCTAGTGGTCTAGCGGGATCTAGGGAGACCCAGTACTTC CSASGLAGSRETQYF TRBJ2-5 TRBV20-1 TRBD2 NA
TGTGCCAGCAGCCAAGGCGGGCTGAGCAATCAGCCCCAGCATTTT CASSQGGLSNQPQHF TRBJ1-5 TRBV3-1 NA NA
TGTGCCAGCAGTTTCTTAGCGTCCGTCCACAATGAGCAGTTCTTC CASSFLASVHNEQFF TRBJ2-1 TRBV12-3/TRBV12-4 NA NA
TGTGCCAGCAGCTCCTCAGGTTATAGCAATCAGCCCCAGCATTTT CASSSSGYSNQPQHF TRBJ1-5 TRBV5-8 NA NA
TGTGCCAGCAGCCCCACGGTGGGTGAGCAGTTCTTC CASSPTVGEQFF TRBJ2-1 TRBV7-9 NA NA